The source of this T cell receptor (beta chain) is a study of cytomegalovirus exposure and HLA in healthy donors. The PCR ran on 60 Vbeta and 13 Jbeta primers. Generated by immunoSEQ multiplex PCR, the TCRdb table keeps only in-frame clones and is missing some. The sample records 95,000 to 100,000 clones, 60% to 75% being singletons. The V gene lost 2 bases and the J gene lost 0 bases, with 13 bases spanning the gap. Per the germline V gene, CDR1 is MNHNS and CDR2 is SASEGT. The CDR3 has 17 residues. This chain links TRBV6-1 with TRBJ2-2; no clear D gene. The sample taken for sequencing was PBMCs. The TCR was taken from a woman in her thirties or forties in good health and CMV-seronegative. CDR3 bases: TGTGCCAGCAGTGAATTTTGGGCCAGAACGAACACCGGGGAGCTGTTTTTT. This gives the protein CASSEFWARTNTGELFF.